The entry below describes one TCR beta chain. No antigen is known for it. These data are taken from a study of graft-versus-host responses after intestinal transplantation. The overall study: Anti-thymocyte globulin induction preceded about three years of tacrolimus and steroid maintenance in all recipients.

Germline CDR1 is SGHNT and CDR2 is YYREEE (reference sequence). There are 15 residues in the CDR3. With V trimmed by 4 bases and J by 1 base, 5 bases remained unmatched. Study findings and constraints: Graft-donor T cell macrochimerism in patients accompanied high graft-versus-host to host-versus-graft clonal ratios in allografts.

Sequencing was performed with immunoSEQ multiplex PCR; in TCRdb, only in-frame clones are kept and a portion is missing. The data show approximately 54,000 clones, with about 81% seen just once and about 0.42% held by the top ten. The input for sequencing was unstimulated CD4+ T cells sorted from spleen or lymph node cells, taken before transplant. This chain joins TRBV5-4 and TRBJ1-3, with 7 bases lining up with TRBD1. This TCR came from a human donor who was the organ donor for an intestinal transplant. The CDR3 loop reads CASSPTGSSGNTIYF. The CDR3, as DNA: TGTGCCAGCAGCCCGACAGGGTCGTCTGGAAACACCATATATTTT.